This T cell receptor beta chain was sequenced for a study of T cells expressing NK-cell markers. Findings and limits, study-wide: Several donors showed these clonotypes also leading the CD3+CD56-NKG2C+ fraction.

The CDR3 is made up of 11 amino acids. The germline V gene has CDR1 GTSNPN and CDR2 SVGIG (reference sequence). Regarding this clonotype: Its antigen is unknown.

TCRdb re-called the 5' RACE reads; every CDR3 protein appears as one record, without DNA. The sample has hundreds of thousands of distinct CDR3 sequences. The receptor comes from a woman aged 18 to 75 in good health. The sequenced sample consisted of blood T cells: a sorted CD56 or NKG2C T cell subset, CD4+ or CD8+ T cells, or bulk PBMC T cells (not recorded which). The genes are TRBV30 and TRBJ1-1; as DNA is missing, the TRBD1 call by TCRdb cannot be tested. The chain's CDR3 is CAWSQQGEAFF.